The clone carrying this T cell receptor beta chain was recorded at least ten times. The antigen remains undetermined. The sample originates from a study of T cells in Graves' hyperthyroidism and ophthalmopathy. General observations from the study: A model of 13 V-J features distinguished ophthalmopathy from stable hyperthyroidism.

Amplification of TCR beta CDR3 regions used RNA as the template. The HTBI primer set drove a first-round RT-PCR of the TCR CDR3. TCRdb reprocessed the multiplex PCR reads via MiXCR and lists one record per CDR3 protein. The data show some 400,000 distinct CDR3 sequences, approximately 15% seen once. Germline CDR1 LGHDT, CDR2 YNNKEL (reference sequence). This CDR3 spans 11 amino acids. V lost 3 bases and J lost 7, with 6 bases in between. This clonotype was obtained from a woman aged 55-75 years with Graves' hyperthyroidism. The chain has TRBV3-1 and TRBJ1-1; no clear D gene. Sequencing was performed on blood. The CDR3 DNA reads TGTGCCAGCAGCCAGTCATTTGAAGCTTTCTTT. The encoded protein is CASSQSFEAFF.